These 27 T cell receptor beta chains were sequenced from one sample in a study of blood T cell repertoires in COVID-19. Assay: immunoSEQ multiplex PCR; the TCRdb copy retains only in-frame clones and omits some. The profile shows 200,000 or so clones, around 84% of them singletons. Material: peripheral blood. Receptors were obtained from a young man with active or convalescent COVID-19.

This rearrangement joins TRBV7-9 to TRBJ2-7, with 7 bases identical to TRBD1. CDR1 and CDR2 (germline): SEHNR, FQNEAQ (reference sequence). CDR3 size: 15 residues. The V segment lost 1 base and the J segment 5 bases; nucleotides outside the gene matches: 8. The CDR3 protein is CASSLVGRGIHEQYF. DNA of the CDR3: TGTGCCAGCAGCTTAGTGGGCAGGGGGATCCACGAGCAGTACTTC.

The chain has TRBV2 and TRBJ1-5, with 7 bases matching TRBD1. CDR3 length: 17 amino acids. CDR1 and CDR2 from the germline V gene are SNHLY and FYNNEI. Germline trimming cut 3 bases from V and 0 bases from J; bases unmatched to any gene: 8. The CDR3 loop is CASSDRQGGYSNQPQHF. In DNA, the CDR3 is TGTGCCAGCAGTGACCGACAGGGAGGTTATAGCAATCAGCCCCAGCATTTT.

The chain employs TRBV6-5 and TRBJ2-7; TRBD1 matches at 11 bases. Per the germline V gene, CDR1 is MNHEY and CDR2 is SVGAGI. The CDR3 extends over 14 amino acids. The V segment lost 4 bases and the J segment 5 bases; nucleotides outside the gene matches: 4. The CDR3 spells CASSSRTGGDEQYF. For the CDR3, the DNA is TGTGCCAGCAGTTCCCGGACAGGGGGCGACGAGCAGTACTTC.

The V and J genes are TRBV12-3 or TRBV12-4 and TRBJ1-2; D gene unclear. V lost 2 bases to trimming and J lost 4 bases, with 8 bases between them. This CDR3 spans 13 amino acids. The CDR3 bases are TGTGCCAGCAGTTTAACAGACCGCTATGGCTACACCTTC. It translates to CASSLTDRYGYTF.

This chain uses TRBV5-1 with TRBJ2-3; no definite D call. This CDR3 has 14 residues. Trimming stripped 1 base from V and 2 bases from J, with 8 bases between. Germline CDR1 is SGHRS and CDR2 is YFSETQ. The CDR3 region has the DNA TGCGCCAGCAGCTTGTCGCAGGACACAGATACGCAGTATTTT. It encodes CASSLSQDTDTQYF.

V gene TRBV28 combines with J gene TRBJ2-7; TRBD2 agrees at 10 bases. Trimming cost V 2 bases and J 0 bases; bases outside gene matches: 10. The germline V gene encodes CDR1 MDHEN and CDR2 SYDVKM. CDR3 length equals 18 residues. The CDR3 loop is CASSLVSSGSPSSYEQYF. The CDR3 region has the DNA TGTGCCAGCAGTTTAGTCTCTAGCGGGAGCCCTAGCTCCTACGAGCAGTACTTC.

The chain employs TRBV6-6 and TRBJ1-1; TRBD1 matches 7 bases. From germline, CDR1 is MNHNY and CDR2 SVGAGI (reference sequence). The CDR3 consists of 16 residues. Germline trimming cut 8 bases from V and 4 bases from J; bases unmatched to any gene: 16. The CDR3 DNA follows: TGTGCCAGCGGGGGGCAGGGGGATATACACAGCACTGAAGCTTTCTTT. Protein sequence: CASGGQGDIHSTEAFF.

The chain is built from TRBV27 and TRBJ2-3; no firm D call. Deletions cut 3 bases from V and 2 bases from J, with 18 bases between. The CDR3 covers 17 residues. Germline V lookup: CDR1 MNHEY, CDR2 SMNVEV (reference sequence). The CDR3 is CASSLAQPPSSTDTQYF. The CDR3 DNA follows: TGTGCCAGCAGTTTGGCGCAACCGCCTAGTTCCACAGATACGCAGTATTTT.

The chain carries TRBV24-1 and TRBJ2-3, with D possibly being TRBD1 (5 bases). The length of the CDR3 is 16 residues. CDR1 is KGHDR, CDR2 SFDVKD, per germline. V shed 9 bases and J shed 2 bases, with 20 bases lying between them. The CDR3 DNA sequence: TGTGCCACCGCGGACACGGCCGCAGGAGCCACAGATACGCAGTATTTT. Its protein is CATADTAAGATDTQYF.

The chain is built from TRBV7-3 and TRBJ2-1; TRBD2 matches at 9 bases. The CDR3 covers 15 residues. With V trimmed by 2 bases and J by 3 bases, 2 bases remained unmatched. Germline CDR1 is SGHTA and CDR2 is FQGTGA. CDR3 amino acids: CASSLGAGGYNEQFF. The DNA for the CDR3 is TGTGCCAGCAGCTTAGGAGCGGGGGGCTACAATGAGCAGTTCTTC.

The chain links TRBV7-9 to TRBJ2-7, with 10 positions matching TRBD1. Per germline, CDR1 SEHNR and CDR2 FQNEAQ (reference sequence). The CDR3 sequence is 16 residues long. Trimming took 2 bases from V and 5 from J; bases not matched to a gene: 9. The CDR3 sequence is CASSLSRQGANNEQYF. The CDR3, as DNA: TGTGCCAGCAGCTTAAGTCGACAGGGGGCGAATAACGAGCAGTACTTC.

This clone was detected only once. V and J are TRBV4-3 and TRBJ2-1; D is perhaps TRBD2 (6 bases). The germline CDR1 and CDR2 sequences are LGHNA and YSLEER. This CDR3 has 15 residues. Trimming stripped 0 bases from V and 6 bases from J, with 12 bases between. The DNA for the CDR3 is TGCGCCAGCAGCCAAGATGGGCTAGCGATCAATGAGCAGTTCTTC. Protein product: CASSQDGLAINEQFF.

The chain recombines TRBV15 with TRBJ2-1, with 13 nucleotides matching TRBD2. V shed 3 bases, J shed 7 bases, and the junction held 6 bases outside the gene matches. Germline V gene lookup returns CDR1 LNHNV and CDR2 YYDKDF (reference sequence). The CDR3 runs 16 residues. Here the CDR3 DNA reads TGTGCCACCAGCAGCCGACTAGCGGGGGGTGTGAATGAGCAGTTCTTC. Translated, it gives CATSSRLAGGVNEQFF.

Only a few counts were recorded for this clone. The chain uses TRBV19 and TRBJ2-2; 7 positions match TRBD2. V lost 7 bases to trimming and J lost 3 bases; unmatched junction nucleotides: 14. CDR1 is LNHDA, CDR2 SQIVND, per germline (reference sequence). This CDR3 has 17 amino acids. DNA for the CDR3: TGTGCCAGTACCACTAACGGGGCTAGCGGATACACCGGGGAGCTGTTTTTT. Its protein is CASTTNGASGYTGELFF.

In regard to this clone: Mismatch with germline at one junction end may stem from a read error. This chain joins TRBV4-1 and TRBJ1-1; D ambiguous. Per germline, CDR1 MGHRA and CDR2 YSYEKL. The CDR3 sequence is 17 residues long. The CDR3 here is CASSEERESSLNTEAFF. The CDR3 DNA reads TGCGCCAGCAGCGAAGAGAGAGAGTCTTCTCTAAACACTGAAGCTTTCTTT.

The CDR3 spells CASSLPSREEDGYTF. Written as DNA, the CDR3 is TGTGCCAGCAGCTTACCCTCCAGGGAGGAGGATGGCTACACCTTC. The V call is TRBV7-9, the J call TRBJ1-2; D may be TRBD1 (5 bases). V was shortened by 2 bases and J by 6 bases, with 16 bases between the two germline ends. The length of the CDR3 is 15 residues. The germline gives CDR1 SEHNR, CDR2 FQNEAQ (reference sequence).

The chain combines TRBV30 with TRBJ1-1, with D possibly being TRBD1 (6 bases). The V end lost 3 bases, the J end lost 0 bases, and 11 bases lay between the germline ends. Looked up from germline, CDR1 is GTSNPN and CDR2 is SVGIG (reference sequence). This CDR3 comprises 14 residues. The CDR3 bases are TGTGCCTGGAGCCCCGACAGGCTGAACACTGAAGCTTTCTTT. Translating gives CAWSPDRLNTEAFF.

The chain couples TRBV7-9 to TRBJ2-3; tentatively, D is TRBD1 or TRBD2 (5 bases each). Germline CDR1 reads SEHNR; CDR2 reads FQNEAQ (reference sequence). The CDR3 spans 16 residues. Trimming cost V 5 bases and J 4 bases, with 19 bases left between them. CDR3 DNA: TGTGCCAGCAGCAAAGAGGGGCCGCCCCGGGCAGATACGCAGTATTTT. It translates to CASSKEGPPRADTQYF.

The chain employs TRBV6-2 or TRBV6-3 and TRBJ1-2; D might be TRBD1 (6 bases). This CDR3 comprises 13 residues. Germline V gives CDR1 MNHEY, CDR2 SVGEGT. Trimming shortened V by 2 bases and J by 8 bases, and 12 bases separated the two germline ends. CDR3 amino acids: CASSYGQSRGYTF. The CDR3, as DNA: TGTGCCAGCAGTTACGGACAGTCTAGGGGCTACACCTTC.

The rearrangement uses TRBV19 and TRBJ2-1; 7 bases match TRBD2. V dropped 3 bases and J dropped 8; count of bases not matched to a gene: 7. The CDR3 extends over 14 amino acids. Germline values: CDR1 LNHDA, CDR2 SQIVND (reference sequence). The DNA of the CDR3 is TGTGCCAGTAGTATGACGCAGGGAGGGTATGAGCAGTTCTTC. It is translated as CASSMTQGGYEQFF.

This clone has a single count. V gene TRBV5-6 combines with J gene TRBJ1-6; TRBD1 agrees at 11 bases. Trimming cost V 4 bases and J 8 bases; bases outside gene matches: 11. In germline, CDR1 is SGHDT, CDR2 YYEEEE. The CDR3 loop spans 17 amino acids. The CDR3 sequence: CASSHPEDRGLYSPLHF. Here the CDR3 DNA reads TGTGCCAGCAGCCACCCCGAGGACAGGGGGCTTTATTCACCCCTCCACTTT.

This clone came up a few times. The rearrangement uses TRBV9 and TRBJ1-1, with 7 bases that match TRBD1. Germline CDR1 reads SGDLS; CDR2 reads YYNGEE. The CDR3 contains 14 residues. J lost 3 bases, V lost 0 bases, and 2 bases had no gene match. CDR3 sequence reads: CASSVADRDTEAFF. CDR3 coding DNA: TGTGCCAGCAGCGTAGCAGACAGGGACACTGAAGCTTTCTTT.

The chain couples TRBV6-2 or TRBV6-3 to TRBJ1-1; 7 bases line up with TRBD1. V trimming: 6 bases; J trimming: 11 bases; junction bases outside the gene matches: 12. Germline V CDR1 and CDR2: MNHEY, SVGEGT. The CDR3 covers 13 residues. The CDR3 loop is CASSQGGSLTAFF. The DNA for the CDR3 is TGTGCCAGCAGCCAGGGGGGGTCCCTGACGGCTTTCTTT.

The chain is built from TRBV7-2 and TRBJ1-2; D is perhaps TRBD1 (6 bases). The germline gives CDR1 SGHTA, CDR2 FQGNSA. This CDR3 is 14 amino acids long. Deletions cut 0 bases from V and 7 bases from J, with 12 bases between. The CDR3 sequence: CASSLALGAGGYTF. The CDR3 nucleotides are TGTGCCAGCAGCTTAGCGTTGGGGGCGGGTGGCTACACCTTC.

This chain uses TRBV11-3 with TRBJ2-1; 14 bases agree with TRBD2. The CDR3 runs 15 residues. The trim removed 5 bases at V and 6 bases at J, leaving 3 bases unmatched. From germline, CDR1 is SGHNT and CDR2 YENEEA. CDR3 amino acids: CASSRLAGGSNEQFF. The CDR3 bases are TGTGCCAGCAGCCGACTAGCGGGAGGGTCCAATGAGCAGTTCTTC.

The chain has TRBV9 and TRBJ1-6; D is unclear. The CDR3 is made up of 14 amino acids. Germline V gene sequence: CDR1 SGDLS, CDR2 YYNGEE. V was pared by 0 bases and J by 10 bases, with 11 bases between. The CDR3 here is CASSVGERGSPLHF. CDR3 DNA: TGTGCCAGCAGCGTAGGCGAGCGGGGATCACCCCTCCACTTT.

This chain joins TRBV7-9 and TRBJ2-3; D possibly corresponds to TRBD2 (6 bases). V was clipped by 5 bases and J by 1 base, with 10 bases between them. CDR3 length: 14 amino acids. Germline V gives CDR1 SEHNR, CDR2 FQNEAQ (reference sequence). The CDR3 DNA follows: TGTGCCAGCAGCGGAGGGGTGGGCACAGATACGCAGTATTTT. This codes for CASSGGVGTDTQYF.